Sequencing of this T cell receptor beta chain was carried out in a study of OX40 agonist ivuxolimab in advanced cancers. Study-level background: Enrolled patients in dose escalation had cancers that were hepatocellular carcinoma, melanoma, renal cell or head and neck cancer.

Using immunoSEQ multiplex PCR, the repertoire was profiled, and TCRdb retains in-frame clones only, with some absent. The sample has about 60,000 clones; roughly 84% are singletons. Autoimmune disease history or systemic immunosuppression was exclusionary. CDR1 is SGHAT, CDR2 FQNNGV, per germline. This CDR3 contains 18 residues. V trimming: 4 bases; J trimming: 2 bases; junction bases outside the gene matches: 14. The material sequenced was CD4+ or CD8+ T cells sorted from blood, taken in a trial of the OX40 agonist ivuxolimab. The chain has TRBV11-2 and TRBJ2-3, with 8 bases identical to TRBD2. This receptor was taken from an adult with an advanced solid tumor such as melanoma, head and neck, liver or kidney cancer. CDR3 loop: CASSSRGKRGTYTDTQYF. The CDR3, as DNA: TGTGCCAGCAGCTCACGGGGGAAGCGGGGGACTTACACAGATACGCAGTATTTT. Based on the CDR3 plus reference TRBV11-2 and TRBJ2-3, the full variable domain is EAGVAQSPRYKIIEKRQSVAFWCNPISGHATLYWYQQILGQGPKLLIQFQNNGVVDDSQLPKDRFSAERLKGVDSTLKIQPAKLEDSAVYLCASSSRGKRGTYTDTQYFGPGTRLTVL.